This entry features one TCR beta chain sequence. Profiling relied on immunoSEQ multiplex PCR, and the TCRdb table lists in-frame clones only, not all of them. Here the sample spans roughly 200,000 clones, less than 95% being singletons. CDR3 length: 12 residues. Trimming removed 10 bases at V and 6 bases at J, with 12 bases between. The germline gives CDR1 MDHEN, CDR2 SYDVKM. The data were obtained in a study of blood T cell repertoires in COVID-19. The chain carries TRBV28 and TRBJ2-2; weak D call: TRBD1 (6 bases). The sequence derives from a young man with COVID-19, enrolled during active disease. Sequencing was carried out using peripheral blood. CDR3 in DNA: TGTGCCATCCGGACAGAGGCCGGGGAGCTGTTTTTT. Encoded protein: CAIRTEAGELFF.